These 27 T cell receptor beta chains originate from one sample sequenced in a study of memory CD4+ T cells and cytomegalovirus serostatus. Sequenced by immunoSEQ multiplex PCR; TCRdb stores in-frame clones only, minus some. Seen here are 70,000 to 95,000 clones, approximately 84% observed once, and the top ten hold roughly 0.85%. The sort gate was single viable CD3+CD4+CD8-CD45RO+ cells for memory CD4+ T cells. Sequencing was done on a sample of memory CD4+ T cells from blood. The source of these receptors is an adult in good health and CMV-seronegative.

This clone was counted between two and nine times. DNA for the CDR3: TGCAGTGCTCCTGACAGGGATACGCAGTATTTT. Protein sequence: CSAPDRDTQYF. The chain joins TRBV20-1 to TRBJ2-3; D might be TRBD1 (6 bases). V was trimmed by 5 bases and J by 6 bases, leaving 9 bases between them. This CDR3 comprises 11 residues. Germline-derived CDR1 and CDR2 are DFQATT and SNEGSKA (reference sequence).

The chain is built from TRBV6-1 and TRBJ2-1, with a tentative D call TRBD2 (7 bases). This CDR3 is 15 amino acids long. V gave up 4 bases and J gave up 8 bases, with 18 bases separating them. Germline V gene data show CDR1 as MNHNS and CDR2 as SASEGT. The DNA of the CDR3 is TGTGCCAGCAGTGTTTCGGGGGGCGCGATTCATGAGCAGTTCTTC. The encoded protein is CASSVSGGAIHEQFF.

This rearrangement joins TRBV30 to TRBJ1-4; TRBD1 aligns across 11 bases. Germline V lookup: CDR1 GTSNPN, CDR2 SVGIG (reference sequence). Losses at the gene ends were 0 bases for V and 10 bases for J; bases not matched to a gene: 4. This CDR3 has 14 residues. The CDR3 loop reads CAWSVGTGGGKLFF. The CDR3, as DNA: TGTGCCTGGAGTGTGGGGACAGGGGGGGGAAAACTGTTTTTT.

The chain employs TRBV7-2 and TRBJ2-3; TRBD2 matches 9 bases. The CDR3 is 17 amino acids. With 5 bases clipped from V and 2 bases from J, the junction kept 11 bases outside the gene matches. The germline CDR1 and CDR2 sequences are SGHTA and FQGNSA. This chain's CDR3 is CASSGGLAGAVTDTQYF. CDR3 nucleotide sequence: TGTGCCAGCAGCGGGGGATTAGCGGGGGCCGTCACAGATACGCAGTATTTT.

The J gene is TRBJ2-7, the V gene TRBV6-1; D is uncertain. Germline V gene lookup returns CDR1 MNHNS and CDR2 SASEGT. CDR3 length: 15 residues. Between the trimmed V and J ends, which lost 1 base and 2 bases, there was a span of 12 bases. CDR3 coding DNA: TGTGCCAGCAGTGAAGGTGGGGTCCCGACCTACGAGCAGTACTTC. It codes for CASSEGGVPTYEQYF.

In regard to this clone: The same CDR3 also results from other DNA sequences found in this sample. V is TRBV18 and J is TRBJ2-5; D assignment may be TRBD1 or TRBD2 (5 bases each). V was trimmed by 0 bases and J by 3 bases, leaving 5 bases between them. This CDR3 comprises 13 residues. The germline V gene has CDR1 KGHSH and CDR2 LQKENI. CDR3 sequence: CASSPPGEETQYF. CDR3 bases: TGTGCCAGCTCACCACCGGGGGAAGAGACCCAGTACTTC.

In its sample, this clone was seen once. This chain links TRBV2 with TRBJ1-6; possibly TRBD1 for D (6 bases). The CDR3 runs to 15 residues. V lost 4 bases to trimming and J lost 6 bases, with 13 bases between them. CDR1 is SNHLY and CDR2 is FYNNEI in the germline V gene. The CDR3 sequence is CASSGSSGVNSPLHF. The DNA for the CDR3 is TGTGCCAGCAGTGGGAGTTCAGGGGTTAATTCACCCCTCCACTTT.

This rearrangement joins TRBV5-4 to TRBJ2-3; 9 bases line up with TRBD1. Trimming at V came to 3 bases and at J to 1 base, leaving 3 bases not matched to a gene. The CDR3 loop spans 15 amino acids. Germline CDR1 reads SGHNT; CDR2 reads YYREEE (reference sequence). DNA for the CDR3: TGTGCCAGCAGCTCCCGGGACAGGGGCACAGATACGCAGTATTTT. It specifies CASSSRDRGTDTQYF.

The V gene is TRBV6-6, the J gene TRBJ2-7, with 7 bases lining up with TRBD1. This CDR3 contains 14 residues. Germline V lookup: CDR1 MNHNY, CDR2 SVGAGI (reference sequence). Unmatched junction bases numbered 9, after V lost 8 bases and J lost 2 bases. The CDR3 region has the DNA TGTGCCAGCCGCCTCCGGGACAGAACCTACGAGCAGTACTTC. Residues: CASRLRDRTYEQYF.

This chain links TRBV7-2 with TRBJ2-1, with TRBD2 matching over 8 bases. CDR1 is SGHTA and CDR2 is FQGNSA in the germline V gene. V shed 5 bases and J 8 bases; nucleotides not matched to a gene: 8. CDR3 size: 14 residues. Here the CDR3 reads CASSPGGRRDEQFF. The CDR3 DNA is TGTGCCAGCAGCCCGGGGGGGCGCCGGGATGAGCAGTTCTTC.

In DNA, the CDR3 is TGTGCCAGCAGCCCGGGACAGGGGGCTAACTATGGCTACACCTTC. It specifies CASSPGQGANYGYTF. The chain is built from TRBV7-9 and TRBJ1-2, with 11 bases fitting TRBD1. The V gene end was trimmed by 5 bases and the J gene end by 0 bases; junction bases not matched to a gene: 2. There are 15 residues in the CDR3. From germline, CDR1 is SEHNR and CDR2 FQNEAQ (reference sequence).

This chain joins TRBV5-4 and TRBJ2-4; a weak D match, TRBD2 (5 bases). Trimming cost V 3 bases and J 9 bases, with 19 bases left between them. Germline V gene data show CDR1 as SGHNT and CDR2 as YYREEE (reference sequence). CDR3 length: 15 amino acids. This CDR3 reads CASSSLTEGGVIQYF. CDR3 in DNA: TGTGCCAGCAGCTCTTTAACAGAGGGTGGAGTCATTCAGTACTTC. The complete variable domain, with remaining parts taken from reference TRBV5-4 and TRBJ2-4, reads ETGVTQSPTHLIKTRGQQVTLRCSSQSGHNTVSWYQQALGQGPQFIFQYYREEENGRGNFPPRFSGLQFPNYSSELNVNALELDDSALYLCASSSLTEGGVIQYFGAGTRLSVL.

The chain employs TRBV7-9 and TRBJ1-4; the D gene is possibly TRBD1 (5 bases). Germline assignment: CDR1 SEHNR and CDR2 FQNEAQ (reference sequence). CDR3 size: 12 residues. V was clipped by 3 bases and J by 17 bases, with 16 bases between them. CDR3 sequence reads: CASSLGWGTAFF. CDR3 DNA: TGTGCCAGCAGCTTGGGTTGGGGGACCGCTTTTTTT.

The rearrangement uses TRBV29-1 and TRBJ1-6; a weak D match, TRBD1 (5 bases). Looked up from germline, CDR1 is SQVTM and CDR2 is ANQGSEA. This CDR3 region has 12 residues. Trimming pared 7 bases from V and 3 bases from J, leaving 7 bases between. The CDR3 coding sequence is TGCAGCGCGGGGGACTATAATTCACCCCTCCACTTT. The encoded protein is CSAGDYNSPLHF.

This CDR3 reads CASHRGSGELFF. CDR3 coding DNA: TGTGCCAGCCATCGGGGGTCCGGGGAGCTGTTTTTT. J is TRBJ2-2 and V is TRBV2; perhaps TRBD2 as D (6 bases). The CDR3 extends over 12 amino acids. CDR1 SNHLY and CDR2 FYNNEI come from the germline V gene. Deletions cut 8 bases from V and 6 bases from J, with 10 bases between.

V gene TRBV30 combines with J gene TRBJ1-2; 8 bases agree with TRBD1. This CDR3 has 13 amino acids. V dropped 4 bases and J dropped 6; count of bases not matched to a gene: 7. CDR1 GTSNPN and CDR2 SVGIG come from the germline V gene (reference sequence). CDR3: CAWINRGVNGYTF. CDR3 nucleotides: TGTGCCTGGATCAACAGGGGGGTTAATGGCTACACCTTC. The full variable domain, with the rest looked up from reference TRBV30 and TRBJ1-2, is SQTIHQWPATLVQPVGSPLSLECTVEGTSNPNLYWYRQAAGRGLQLLFYSVGIGQISSEVPQNLSASRPQDRQFILSSKKLLLSDSGFYLCAWINRGVNGYTFGSGTRLTVV.

The chain combines TRBV6-1 with TRBJ1-5; no firm D call. The CDR3 runs 15 residues. Germline V gene sequence: CDR1 MNHNS, CDR2 SASEGT. V was pared by 6 bases and J by 2 bases, with 14 bases between. The CDR3 is CASREGRQGNQPQHF. The CDR3 nucleotides are TGTGCCAGCAGGGAGGGCAGGCAGGGCAATCAGCCCCAGCATTTT.

The CDR3 here is CASSIGTGREKLFF. CDR3 nucleotide sequence: TGTGCCAGTAGTATAGGAACAGGAAGGGAAAAACTGTTTTTT. J is TRBJ1-4 and V is TRBV19; maybe TRBD1 (5 bases). This CDR3 contains 14 residues. V was trimmed by 1 base and J by 8 bases, leaving 11 bases between them. Germline loops: CDR1 LNHDA, CDR2 SQIVND (reference sequence).

This clone showed up just once. The chain combines TRBV6-6 with TRBJ1-1, with D unresolved. Per the germline V gene, CDR1 is MNHNY and CDR2 is SVGAGI (reference sequence). The CDR3 is 14 amino acids. Deletions cut 6 bases from V and 3 bases from J, with 14 bases between. The CDR3 DNA follows: TGTGCCAGCAGCTGGGAAGAATTTTACACTGAAGCTTTCTTT. Encoded protein: CASSWEEFYTEAFF.

The chain has TRBV6-5 and TRBJ1-2; no reliable D call. From germline, CDR1 is MNHEY and CDR2 SVGAGI. The CDR3 length is 15 residues. V was trimmed by 0 bases and J by 4 bases, leaving 12 bases between them. CDR3 region: CASSYSKGSSYGYTF. CDR3 DNA: TGTGCCAGCAGTTACTCGAAAGGCAGCTCCTATGGCTACACCTTC.

This clone was found a few times. The chain employs TRBV29-1 and TRBJ1-1; 7 bases match TRBD1. V lost 0 bases and J lost 4; bases outside the gene matches: 5. Per germline, CDR1 SQVTM and CDR2 ANQGSEA. The CDR3 sequence is 14 residues long. The CDR3: CSVEDPGGGTEAFF. The CDR3 nucleotides are TGCAGCGTTGAAGACCCAGGGGGAGGCACTGAAGCTTTCTTT.

This clone was detected only a few times. The V and J genes are TRBV18 and TRBJ1-1; a possible D gene is TRBD1 (6 bases). This CDR3 is 14 amino acids long. From germline, CDR1 is KGHSH and CDR2 LQKENI. Trimming removed 3 bases from V and 1 base from J, with 9 bases in between. The CDR3 here is CASSPYRENTEAFF. CDR3 bases: TGTGCCAGCTCACCTTACAGGGAGAACACTGAAGCTTTCTTT.

V and J are TRBV9 and TRBJ1-1; 12 bases agree with TRBD1. V was clipped by 0 bases and J by 5 bases; unmatched bases: 5. The CDR3 loop spans 16 amino acids. Germline loops: CDR1 SGDLS, CDR2 YYNGEE. Here the CDR3 DNA reads TGTGCCAGCAGCGTAGCGGGACAGGGGGCGAGGACTGAAGCTTTCTTT. This codes for CASSVAGQGARTEAFF.

The chain couples TRBV11-3 to TRBJ1-1; D not resolved. Trimming left V 5 bases short and J 2 bases short, with 9 bases between. The V gene's germline CDR1 is SGHNT and CDR2 YENEEA. The length of the CDR3 is 13 residues. In nucleotides, the CDR3 is TGTGCCAGCAGCCCTGGGCCTAACACTGAAGCTTTCTTT. Amino acids: CASSPGPNTEAFF.

The chain carries TRBV2 and TRBJ1-2; the D is unclear. Trimming cost V 5 bases and J 7 bases, with 11 bases left between them. This CDR3 spans 12 amino acids. CDR1 and CDR2 (germline): SNHLY, FYNNEI. The CDR3 coding sequence is TGTGCCAGCAGTCCGACGACGGCTGGCTACACCTTC. Translated, it gives CASSPTTAGYTF.

J is TRBJ2-2 and V is TRBV18, with 12 bases that match TRBD2. Trimming at V came to 3 bases and at J to 11 bases, leaving 7 bases not matched to a gene. Germline CDR1 is KGHSH and CDR2 is LQKENI. This CDR3 comprises 15 residues. CDR3 residues: CASSPVASGGAELFF. CDR3 DNA sequence: TGTGCCAGCTCACCCGTGGCTAGCGGGGGGGCTGAGCTGTTTTTT.

The chain employs TRBV6-5 and TRBJ2-3; 10 bases line up with TRBD1. From germline, CDR1 is MNHEY and CDR2 SVGAGI. CDR3 length: 15 residues. Unmatched junction bases numbered 4, after V lost 5 bases and J lost 2 bases. The CDR3 DNA sequence: TGTGCCAGCAGTCGGGACAGGGGAGTCACAGATACGCAGTATTTT. Amino acid sequence: CASSRDRGVTDTQYF.